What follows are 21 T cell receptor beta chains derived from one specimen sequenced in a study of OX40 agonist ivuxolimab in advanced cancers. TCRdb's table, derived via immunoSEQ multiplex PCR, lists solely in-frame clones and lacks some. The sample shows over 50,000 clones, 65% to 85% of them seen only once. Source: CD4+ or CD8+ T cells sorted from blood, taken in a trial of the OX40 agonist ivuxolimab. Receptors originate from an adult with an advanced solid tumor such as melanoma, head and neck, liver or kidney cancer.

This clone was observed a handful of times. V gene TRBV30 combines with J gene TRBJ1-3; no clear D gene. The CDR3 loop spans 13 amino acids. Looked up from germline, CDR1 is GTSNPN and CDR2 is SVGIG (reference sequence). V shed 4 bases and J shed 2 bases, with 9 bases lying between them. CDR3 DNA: TGTGCCTGGAAAGGACGCCCTGGAAACACCATATATTTT. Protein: CAWKGRPGNTIYF. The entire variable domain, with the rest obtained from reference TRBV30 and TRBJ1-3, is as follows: SQTIHQWPATLVQPVGSPLSLECTVEGTSNPNLYWYRQAAGRGLQLLFYSVGIGQISSEVPQNLSASRPQDRQFILSSKKLLLSDSGFYLCAWKGRPGNTIYFGEGSWLTVV.

The CDR3 loop is CASSLVAPGGSNLNTEAFF. The CDR3 DNA sequence: TGTGCCAGCAGCTTAGTCGCCCCAGGGGGATCGAATTTGAACACTGAAGCTTTCTTT. V usage is TRBV7-6 and J usage is TRBJ1-1; TRBD1 matches 7 bases. The CDR3 extends over 19 amino acids. The J segment lost 0 bases and the V segment lost 1 base, leaving 14 bases of the junction unmatched. Looked up from germline, CDR1 is SGHVS and CDR2 is FNYEAQ.

CDR3 nucleotides: TGCAGCGTTGCGGGGGGAGGTTACAATGAGCAGTTCTTC. This translates into CSVAGGGYNEQFF. The chain employs TRBV29-1 and TRBJ2-1; 7 bases fit TRBD2. Trimming cost V 4 bases and J 4 bases; bases outside gene matches: 4. The length of the CDR3 is 13 residues. Germline lookup yields CDR1 SQVTM and CDR2 ANQGSEA.

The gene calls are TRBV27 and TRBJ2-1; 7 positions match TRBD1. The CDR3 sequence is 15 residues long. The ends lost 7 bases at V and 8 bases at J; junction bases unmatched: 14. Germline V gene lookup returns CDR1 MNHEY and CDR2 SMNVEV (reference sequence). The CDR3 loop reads CASTVLRQGGYEQFF. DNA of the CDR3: TGTGCCAGCACCGTACTCCGACAGGGCGGGTATGAGCAGTTCTTC.

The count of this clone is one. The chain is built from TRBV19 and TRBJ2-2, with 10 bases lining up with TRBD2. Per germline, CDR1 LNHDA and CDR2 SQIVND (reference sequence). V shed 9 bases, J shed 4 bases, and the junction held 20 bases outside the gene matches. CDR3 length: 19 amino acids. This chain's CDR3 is CASLLNPPAGGPVTGELFF. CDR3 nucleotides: TGTGCCAGCCTCTTAAACCCGCCAGCGGGGGGGCCGGTCACCGGGGAGCTGTTTTTT.

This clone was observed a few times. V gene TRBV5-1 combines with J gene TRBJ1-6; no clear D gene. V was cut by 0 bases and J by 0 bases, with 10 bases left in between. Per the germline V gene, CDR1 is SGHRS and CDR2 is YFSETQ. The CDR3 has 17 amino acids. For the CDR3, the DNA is TGCGCCAGCAGCTTGGAGTCGGCGAGCTCCTATAATTCACCCCTCCACTTT. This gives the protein CASSLESASSYNSPLHF.

The CDR3: CASLGSPQRETQYF. CDR3 DNA: TGTGCCAGCCTCGGTTCCCCGCAAAGGGAGACCCAGTACTTC. This rearrangement joins TRBV28 to TRBJ2-5; D call uncertain. This CDR3 region has 14 residues. Looked up from germline, CDR1 is MDHEN and CDR2 is SYDVKM. V dropped 8 bases and J dropped 5 bases, with 18 bases sitting between them.

This CDR3 is CASSSQPRAFF. Here the CDR3 DNA reads TGTGCCAGCAGTTCCCAACCTCGGGCTTTCTTT. The chain joins TRBV28 to TRBJ1-1; D ambiguous. V was pared by 4 bases and J by 11 bases, with 11 bases between. The CDR3 is 11 residues long. Germline CDR1 is MDHEN and CDR2 is SYDVKM.

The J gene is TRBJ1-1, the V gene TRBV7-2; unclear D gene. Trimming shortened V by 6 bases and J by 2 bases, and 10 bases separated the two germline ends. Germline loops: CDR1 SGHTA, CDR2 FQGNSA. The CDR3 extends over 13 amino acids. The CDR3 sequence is CASSSDTNTEAFF. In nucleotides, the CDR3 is TGTGCCAGCAGTTCAGACACTAACACTGAAGCTTTCTTT.

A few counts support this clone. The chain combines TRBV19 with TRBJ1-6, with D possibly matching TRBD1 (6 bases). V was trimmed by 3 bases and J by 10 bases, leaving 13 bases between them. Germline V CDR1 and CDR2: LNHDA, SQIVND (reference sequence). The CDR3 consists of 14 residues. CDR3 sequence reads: CASSIFGGQSPLHF. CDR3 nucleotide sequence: TGTGCCAGTAGTATTTTCGGGGGCCAATCACCCCTCCACTTT.

The CDR3 sequence: CASSKARTGPPGEQYF. In DNA, the CDR3 is TGTGCCAGCAGCAAAGCGCGGACAGGGCCCCCCGGAGAGCAGTACTTC. The rearrangement joins TRBV21-1 to TRBJ2-7; TRBD1, the D gene given by the table, was not confirmed from the DNA. TRBV21-1 corresponds to a pseudogene. This CDR3 has 16 residues.

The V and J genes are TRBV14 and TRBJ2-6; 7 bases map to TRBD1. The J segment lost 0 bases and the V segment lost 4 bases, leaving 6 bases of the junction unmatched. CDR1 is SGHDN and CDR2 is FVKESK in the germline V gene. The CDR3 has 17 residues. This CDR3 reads CASSLGTVVSGANVLTF. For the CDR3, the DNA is TGTGCCAGCAGCCTAGGGACAGTCGTCTCTGGGGCCAACGTCCTGACTTTC.

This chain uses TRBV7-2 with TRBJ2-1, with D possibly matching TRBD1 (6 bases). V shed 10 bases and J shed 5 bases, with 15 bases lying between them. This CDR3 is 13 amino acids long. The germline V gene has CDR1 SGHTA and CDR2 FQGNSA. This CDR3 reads CAKGELPNNEQFF. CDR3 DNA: TGTGCCAAGGGGGAGCTCCCAAACAATGAGCAGTTCTTC.

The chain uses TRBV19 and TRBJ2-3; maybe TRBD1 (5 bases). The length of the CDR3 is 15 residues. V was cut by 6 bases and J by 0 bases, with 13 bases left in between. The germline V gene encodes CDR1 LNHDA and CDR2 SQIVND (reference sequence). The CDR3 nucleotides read TGTGCCAGTAGACCCTGGGGCACCAGCACAGATACGCAGTATTTT. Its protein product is CASRPWGTSTDTQYF.

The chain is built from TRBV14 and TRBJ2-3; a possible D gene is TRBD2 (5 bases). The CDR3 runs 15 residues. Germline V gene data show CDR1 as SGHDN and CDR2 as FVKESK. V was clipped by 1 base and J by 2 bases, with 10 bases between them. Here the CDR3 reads CASSQVGGSTDTQYF. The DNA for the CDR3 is TGTGCCAGCAGCCAAGTGGGCGGGTCCACAGATACGCAGTATTTT. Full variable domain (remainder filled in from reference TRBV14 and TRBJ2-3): EAGVTQFPSHSVIEKGQTVTLRCDPISGHDNLYWYRRVMGKEIKFLLHFVKESKQDESGMPNNRFLAERTGGTYSTLKVQPAELEDSGVYFCASSQVGGSTDTQYFGPGTRLTVL.

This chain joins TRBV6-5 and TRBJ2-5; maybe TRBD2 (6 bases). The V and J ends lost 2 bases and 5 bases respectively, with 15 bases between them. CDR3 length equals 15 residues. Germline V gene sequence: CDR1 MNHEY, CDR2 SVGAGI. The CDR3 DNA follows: TGTGCCAGCAGTTACGGGCAGATACGGGGGGAGACCCAGTACTTC. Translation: CASSYGQIRGETQYF.

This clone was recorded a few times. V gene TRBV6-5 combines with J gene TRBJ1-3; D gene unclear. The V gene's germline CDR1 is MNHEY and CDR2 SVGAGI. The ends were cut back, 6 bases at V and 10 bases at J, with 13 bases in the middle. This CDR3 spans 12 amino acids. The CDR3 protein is CASSSIQGTIYF. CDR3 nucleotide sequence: TGTGCCAGCAGCTCGATTCAAGGGACCATATATTTT.

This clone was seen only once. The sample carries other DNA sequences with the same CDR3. The CDR3 loop reads CASSFGGGTGELFF. The CDR3 nucleotides read TGTGCCAGCAGTTTCGGGGGTGGGACCGGGGAGCTGTTTTTT. This chain connects TRBV28 to TRBJ2-2; D might be TRBD2 (6 bases). CDR1 is MDHEN, CDR2 SYDVKM, per germline. The CDR3 is 14 amino acids. V lost 3 bases and J lost 5, with 10 bases in between.

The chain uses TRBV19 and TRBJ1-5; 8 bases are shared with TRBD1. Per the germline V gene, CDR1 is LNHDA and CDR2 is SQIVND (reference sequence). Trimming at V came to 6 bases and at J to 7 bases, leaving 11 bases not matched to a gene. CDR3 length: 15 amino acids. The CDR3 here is CASSPVGQGLQPQHF. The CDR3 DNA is TGTGCCAGTAGCCCAGTCGGACAGGGATTACAGCCCCAGCATTTT.

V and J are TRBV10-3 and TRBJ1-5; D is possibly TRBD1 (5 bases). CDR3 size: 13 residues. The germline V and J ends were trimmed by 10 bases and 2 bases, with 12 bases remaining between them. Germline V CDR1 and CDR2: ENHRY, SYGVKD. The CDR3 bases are TGTGCCAGCCGGGACCCGGGCAATCAGCCCCAGCATTTT. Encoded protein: CASRDPGNQPQHF.

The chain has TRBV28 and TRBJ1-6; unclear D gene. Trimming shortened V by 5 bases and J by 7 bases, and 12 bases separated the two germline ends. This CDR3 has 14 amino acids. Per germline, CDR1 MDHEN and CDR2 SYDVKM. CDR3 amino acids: CASSPIQQNSPLHF. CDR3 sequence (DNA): TGTGCCAGCAGTCCCATACAACAAAATTCACCCCTCCACTTT.